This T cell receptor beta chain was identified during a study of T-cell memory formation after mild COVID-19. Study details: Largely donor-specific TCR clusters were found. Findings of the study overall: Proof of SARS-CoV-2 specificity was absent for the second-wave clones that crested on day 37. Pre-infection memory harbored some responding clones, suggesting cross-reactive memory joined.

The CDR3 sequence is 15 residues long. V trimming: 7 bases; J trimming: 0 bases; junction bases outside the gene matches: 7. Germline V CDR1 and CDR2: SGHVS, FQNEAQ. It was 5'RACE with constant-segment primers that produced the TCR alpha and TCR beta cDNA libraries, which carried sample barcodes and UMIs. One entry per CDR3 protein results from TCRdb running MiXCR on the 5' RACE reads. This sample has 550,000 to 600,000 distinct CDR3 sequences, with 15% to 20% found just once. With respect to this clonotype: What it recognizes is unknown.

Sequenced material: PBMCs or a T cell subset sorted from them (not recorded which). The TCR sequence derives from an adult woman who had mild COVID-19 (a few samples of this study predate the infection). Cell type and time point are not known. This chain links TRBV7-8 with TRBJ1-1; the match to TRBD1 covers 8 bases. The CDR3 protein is CASIQGAGLNTEAFF. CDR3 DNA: TGTGCCAGCATCCAGGGGGCGGGCCTGAACACTGAAGCTTTCTTT.